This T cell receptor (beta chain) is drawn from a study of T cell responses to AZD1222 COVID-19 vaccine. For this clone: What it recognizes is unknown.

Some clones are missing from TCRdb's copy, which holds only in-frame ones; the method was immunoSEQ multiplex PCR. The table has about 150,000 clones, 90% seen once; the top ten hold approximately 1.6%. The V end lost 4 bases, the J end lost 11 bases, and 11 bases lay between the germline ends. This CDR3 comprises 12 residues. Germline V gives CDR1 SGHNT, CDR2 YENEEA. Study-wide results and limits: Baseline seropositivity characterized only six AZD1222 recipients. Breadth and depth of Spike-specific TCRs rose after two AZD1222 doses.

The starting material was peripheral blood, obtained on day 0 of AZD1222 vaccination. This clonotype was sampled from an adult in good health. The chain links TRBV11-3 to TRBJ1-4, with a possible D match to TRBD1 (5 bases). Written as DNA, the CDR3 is TGTGCCAGCAGCTCCGGGACCTGGAAACTGTTTTTT. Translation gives CASSSGTWKLFF.